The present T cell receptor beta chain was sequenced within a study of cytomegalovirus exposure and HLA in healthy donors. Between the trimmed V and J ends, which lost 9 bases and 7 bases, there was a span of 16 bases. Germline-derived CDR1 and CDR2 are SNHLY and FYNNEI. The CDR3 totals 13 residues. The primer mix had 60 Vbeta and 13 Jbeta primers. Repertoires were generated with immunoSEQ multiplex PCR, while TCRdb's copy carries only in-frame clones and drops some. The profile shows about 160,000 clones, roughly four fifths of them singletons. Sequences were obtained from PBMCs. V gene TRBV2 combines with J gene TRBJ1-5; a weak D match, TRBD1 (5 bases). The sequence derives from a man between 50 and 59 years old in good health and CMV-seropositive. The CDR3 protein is CASVPGIGQPQHF. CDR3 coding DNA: TGTGCCAGTGTACCAGGGATAGGACAGCCCCAGCATTTT.